Listed below are T cell receptor beta chains from one sample, sequenced in a study of shared clonotypes between healthy human individuals. TCRdb's copy holds only in-frame clones and misses some; the assay was immunoSEQ multiplex PCR. The sample has 500,000 to 700,000 clones; approximately 96% are singletons. Specimen: naive CD8+ T cells sorted from blood. The receptors stem from a woman in her thirties in good health. The CDR3 runs from the conserved cysteine through the conserved F or W. The D gene is left open where the match is weak.

TRBV28,TRBD1,TRBJ1-2,17,CASNPSIGQAKNYGYTF,TGTGCCAGCAACCCCTCTATCGGACAGGCGAAAAACTATGGCTACACCTTC
TRBV11-2,TRBD1,TRBJ1-1,16,CASSLAGQGLNTEAFF,TGTGCCAGCAGCTTAGCTGGACAGGGTCTGAACACTGAAGCTTTCTTT
TRBV29-1,TRBD2,TRBJ2-1,13,CSVASGRAFEQFF,TGCAGCGTTGCTAGCGGGAGGGCCTTTGAGCAGTTCTTC
TRBV29-1,NA,TRBJ2-7,14,CSVVAGPDPYEQYF,TGCAGCGTTGTCGCGGGTCCAGACCCCTACGAGCAGTACTTC
TRBV5-6,TRBD1,TRBJ2-7,14,CASSFGTGAYEQYF,TGTGCCAGCAGCTTTGGGACAGGGGCCTACGAGCAGTACTTC
TRBV10-2,TRBD2,TRBJ2-7,16,CASSSMGLADGYEQYF,TGCGCCAGCAGTTCCATGGGACTAGCGGACGGCTACGAGCAGTACTTC
TRBV2,NA,TRBJ2-7,13,CASSEPNSYEQYF,TGTGCCAGCAGTGAGCCTAACAGCTACGAGCAGTACTTC
TRBV28,TRBD1,TRBJ1-2,15,CASSLGTGYIYGYTF,TGTGCCAGCAGTCTCGGGACAGGCTACATCTATGGCTACACCTTC
TRBV2,NA,TRBJ2-7,13,CASSEYLGYEQYF,TGTGCCAGCAGTGAATATTTAGGTTACGAGCAGTACTTC
TRBV28,NA,TRBJ1-2,14,CASSLGQPEYGYTF,TGTGCCAGCAGTTTAGGGCAGCCGGAGTATGGCTACACCTTC
TRBV2,NA,TRBJ1-4,14,CASSEAGNGEKLFF,TGTGCCAGCAGTGAAGCCGGGAATGGTGAAAAACTGTTTTTT
TRBV29-1,NA,TRBJ2-7,11,CSVEDHYEQYF,TGCAGCGTTGAAGACCACTACGAGCAGTACTTC